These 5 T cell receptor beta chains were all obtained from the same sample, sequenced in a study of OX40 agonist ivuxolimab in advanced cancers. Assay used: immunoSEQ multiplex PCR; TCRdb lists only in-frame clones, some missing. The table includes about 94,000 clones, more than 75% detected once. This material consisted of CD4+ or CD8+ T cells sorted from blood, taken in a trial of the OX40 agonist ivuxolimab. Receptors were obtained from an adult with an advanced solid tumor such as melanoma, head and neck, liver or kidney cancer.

DNA of the CDR3: TGTGCCAGCAGCTCCGGGACAAGAAAGGATCAGCCCCAGCATTTT. Its translation: CASSSGTRKDQPQHF. This chain links TRBV11-2 with TRBJ1-5; maybe TRBD1 (6 bases). Trimming removed 4 bases from V and 5 bases from J, with 15 bases in between. Germline V gene lookup returns CDR1 SGHAT and CDR2 FQNNGV. The CDR3 length is 15 residues. Full variable domain (outside the CDR3, taken from reference TRBV11-2 and TRBJ1-5): EAGVAQSPRYKIIEKRQSVAFWCNPISGHATLYWYQQILGQGPKLLIQFQNNGVVDDSQLPKDRFSAERLKGVDSTLKIQPAKLEDSAVYLCASSSGTRKDQPQHFGDGTRLSIL.

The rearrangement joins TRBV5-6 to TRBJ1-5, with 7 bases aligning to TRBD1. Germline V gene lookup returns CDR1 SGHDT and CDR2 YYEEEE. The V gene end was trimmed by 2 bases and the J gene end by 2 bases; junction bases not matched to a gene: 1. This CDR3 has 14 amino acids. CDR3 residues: CASSLGGRNQPQHF. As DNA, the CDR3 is TGTGCCAGCAGCTTAGGGGGCCGCAATCAGCCCCAGCATTTT.

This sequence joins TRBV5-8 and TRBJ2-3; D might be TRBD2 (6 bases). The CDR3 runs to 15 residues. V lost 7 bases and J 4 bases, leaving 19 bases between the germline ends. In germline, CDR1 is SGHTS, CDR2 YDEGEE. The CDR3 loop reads CASGFGGAGPDTQYF. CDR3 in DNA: TGTGCCAGCGGTTTTGGCGGGGCGGGCCCAGATACGCAGTATTTT. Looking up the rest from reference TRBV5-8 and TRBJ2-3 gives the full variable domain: EAGVTQSPTHLIKTRGQQATLRCSPISGHTSVYWYQQALGLGLQFLLWYDEGEERNRGNFPPRFSGRQFPNYSSELNVNALELEDSALYLCASGFGGAGPDTQYFGPGTRLTVL.

CDR3 loop: CASITGGGNEKLFF. CDR3 bases: TGTGCCAGCATCACCGGGGGGGGAAATGAAAAACTGTTTTTT. V and J are TRBV25-1 and TRBJ1-4; a possible D gene is TRBD1 (5 bases). CDR1 and CDR2 from the germline V gene are MGHDK and SYGVNS. Trimming cost V 7 bases and J 5 bases, with 14 bases left between them. The CDR3 spans 14 residues.

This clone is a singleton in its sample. The CDR3 sequence: CASSRDDIASSYEQYF. CDR3 coding DNA: TGTGCCAGCAGCAGGGACGACATCGCAAGCTCCTACGAGCAGTACTTC. This sequence joins TRBV7-2 and TRBJ2-7; the D call may be TRBD1 or TRBD2 (5 bases each). Germline V gene data show CDR1 as SGHTA and CDR2 as FQGNSA. This CDR3 contains 16 residues. The V and J ends lost 5 bases and 0 bases respectively, with 17 bases between them. Supplemented by reference TRBV7-2 and TRBJ2-7, the full variable domain reads GAGVSQSPSNKVTEKGKDVELRCDPISGHTALYWYRQSLGQGLEFLIYFQGNSAPDKSGLPSDRFSAERTGGSVSTLTIQRTQQEDSAVYLCASSRDDIASSYEQYFGPGTRLTVT.